This T cell receptor (beta chain) was identified in a study of cytomegalovirus exposure and HLA in healthy donors. As for the study in general: Counted in an early data release were about 86 million unique TCRs from HLA-typed donors. Study-wide results and limits: Within a later analysis, the majority of CMV-associated TCR beta chains appeared HLA-restricted. Later analysis associated a missense DCLRE1C variant with TCR beta V- and J-gene trimming.

Comments on this clone: Its specificity is unknown.

Vbeta (60) and Jbeta (13) primers were used in the PCR. The protocol was immunoSEQ multiplex PCR, while the TCRdb copy is restricted to in-frame clones and leaves out a portion. The sample holds more than 90,000 clones, 73% seen once. The sequencing sample was made of PBMCs. The TCR sequence derives from a woman in her thirties in good health and CMV-seronegative.

In DNA, the CDR3 is TGTGCCAGCAGCCCAATCGCGGGGGACACTGAAGCTTTCTTT. Translated: CASSPIAGDTEAFF. This chain links TRBV9 with TRBJ1-1; weak D call: TRBD1 (5 bases). Germline CDR1 SGDLS, CDR2 YYNGEE. This CDR3 spans 14 amino acids. Trimming shortened V by 4 bases and J by 3 bases, and 13 bases separated the two germline ends. The full variable domain, completed using reference TRBV9 and TRBJ1-1, is DSGVTQTPKHLITATGQRVTLRCSPRSGDLSVYWYQQSLDQGLQFLIQYYNGEERAKGNILERFSAQQFPDLHSELNLSSLELGDSALYFCASSPIAGDTEAFFGQGTRLTVV.